This T cell receptor (beta chain) was documented in a study of shared clonotypes between healthy human individuals. Overall study results and limits: Clonotype sharing among the donors was expected to vary with sequencing depth.

There are 14 residues in the CDR3. Trimming took off 1 base at V and 9 bases at J, with 14 bases between the two ends. CDR1 SGDLS and CDR2 YYNGEE come from the germline V gene. CD4+ cells underwent separation, giving CD45RA+ naive and CD45RA-negative memory subsets. Original handling: Because ImmunoSEQ provided only junction sequences with no quality scores, the filtering differed. Clones were read by immunoSEQ multiplex PCR, and TCRdb kept only the in-frame ones, dropping some. From that table come the V and J calls and clone size; the DNA was used to work out D and trimming. The sample records about 2.4 million clones, 80% to 95% being singletons. To note about this clone: Its cognate antigen is unknown.

The sequence was obtained from a man aged 18 to 30 in good health. Some clones in this sample may be carry-over from other donors' samples. This rearrangement joins TRBV9 to TRBJ2-1; either TRBD1 or TRBD2 may fit D (5 bases each). Sequencing was carried out using naive CD4+ T cells from PBMCs. Subset described: CD45RA+ positively selected. The CDR3 region has the DNA TGTGCCAGCAGCGTATTGGGGGACGTGGGTGAGCAGTTCTTC. This encodes CASSVLGDVGEQFF.